A selection of T cell receptor beta chains follows, all from one sample in a study of cytomegalovirus exposure and HLA in healthy donors. Clones were sequenced by immunoSEQ multiplex PCR, and TCRdb holds only the in-frame ones, with some missing. The sample holds 120,000 or so clones, 55% to 75% seen once. Input material: PBMCs. These receptors came from a young man in good health and CMV-seropositive. Each CDR3 is given with its conserved first and last residue. The D gene is left open where the match is weak. The size of a clone is reported for some rows only, either as once, few or many, or as a class for expanded clones.

J gene,D gene,V gene,clone size,CDR3 DNA,CDR3 protein
TRBJ2-6,NA,TRBV7-8,NA,TGTGCCAGCAGCTTAGGTGGCAGGCACTCTGGGGCCAACGTCCTGACTTTC,CASSLGGRHSGANVLTF
TRBJ2-3,NA,TRBV5-1,few,TGCGCCAGCAGAATACTCCTAAGCGGCAATACGCAGTATTTT,CASRILLSGNTQYF
TRBJ2-2,TRBD2,TRBV9,NA,TGTGCCAGCAGCGCTAGGACTAGCGTCGGGGAGCTGTTTTTT,CASSARTSVGELFF
TRBJ2-1,NA,TRBV5-1,NA,TGCGCCAGCAGCTTGTCGGGCAGGGAATATAATGAGCAGTTCTTC,CASSLSGREYNEQFF
TRBJ2-1,NA,TRBV2,few,TGTGCCAGAGGCCAGGGAACTCCAGAGCAGTTCTTC,CARGQGTPEQFF
TRBJ2-7,NA,TRBV10-3,NA,TGTGCCATCAGTGAGCGCCCCGACGGGGGGCCCTACGAGCAGTACTTC,CAISERPDGGPYEQYF
TRBJ2-6,NA,TRBV4-1,few,TGCGCCAGCAGCGGACTGTTAGGGGCCAACGTCCTGACTTTC,CASSGLLGANVLTF
TRBJ2-6,TRBD1,TRBV4-2,NA,TGTGCCAGCAGCCATGTATATTCCGGGACAGAGAGCTCTGGGGCCAACGTCCTGACTTTC,CASSHVYSGTESSGANVLTF
TRBJ2-7,TRBD2,TRBV2,NA,TGTGCCAGCAGTGAGTCCGGGACTACCACCTACGAGCAGTACTTC,CASSESGTTTYEQYF
TRBJ1-1,NA,TRBV28,few,TGTGCCAGCATTACGAGCGGGGGATGGGCTTTCTTT,CASITSGGWAFF
TRBJ2-7,NA,TRBV2,NA,TGTGCCAGCAGTGAAGGAGGAGGAAGATTTGCCTACGAGCAGTACTTC,CASSEGGGRFAYEQYF
TRBJ2-7,NA,TRBV25-1,once,TGTGCCAGCAGTGGGCAGGGACACTCCTACGAGCAGTACTTC,CASSGQGHSYEQYF
TRBJ2-7,NA,TRBV7-9,few,TGTGCCAGCAGCTTAGCGGTGAGCTCCTACGAGCAGTACTTC,CASSLAVSSYEQYF
TRBJ2-1,TRBD2,TRBV12-5,NA,TGTGCTAGTGGTTTGGTACGTCTAGCGGGAGTAGAGGGCAATGAGCAGTTCTTC,CASGLVRLAGVEGNEQFF
TRBJ1-5,NA,TRBV28,once,TGTGCCAGCAGTTTAGTAGGGGGAAATCAGCCCCAGCATTTT,CASSLVGGNQPQHF
TRBJ2-5,NA,TRBV4-1,NA,TGCGCCAGCAGCCAAGATCTCCAGACCCAGTACTTC,CASSQDLQTQYF
TRBJ2-5,NA,TRBV2,NA,TGTGCCAGCAGTAGGCCCGGACACCTCCAAGAGACCCAGTACTTC,CASSRPGHLQETQYF